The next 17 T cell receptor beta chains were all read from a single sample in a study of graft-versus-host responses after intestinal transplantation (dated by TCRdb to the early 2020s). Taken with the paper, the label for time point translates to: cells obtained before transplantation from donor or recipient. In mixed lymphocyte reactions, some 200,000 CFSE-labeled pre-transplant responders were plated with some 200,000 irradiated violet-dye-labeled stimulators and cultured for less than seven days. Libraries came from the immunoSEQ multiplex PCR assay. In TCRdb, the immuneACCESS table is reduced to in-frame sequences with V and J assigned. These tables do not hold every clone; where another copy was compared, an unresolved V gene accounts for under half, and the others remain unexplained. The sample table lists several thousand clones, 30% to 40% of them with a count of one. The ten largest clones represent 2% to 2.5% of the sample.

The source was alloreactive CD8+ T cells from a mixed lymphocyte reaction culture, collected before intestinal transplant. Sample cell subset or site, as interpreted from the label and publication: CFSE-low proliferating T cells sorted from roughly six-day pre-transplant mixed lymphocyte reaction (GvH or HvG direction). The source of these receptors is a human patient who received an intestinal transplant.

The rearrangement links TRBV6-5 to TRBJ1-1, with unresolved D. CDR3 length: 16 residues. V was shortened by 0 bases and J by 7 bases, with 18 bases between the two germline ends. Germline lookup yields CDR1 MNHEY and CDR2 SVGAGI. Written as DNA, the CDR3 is TGTGCCAGCAGTTACTCGTTCGGCGAAAAAGACTTTGAAGCTTTCTTT. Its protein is CASSYSFGEKDFEAFF.

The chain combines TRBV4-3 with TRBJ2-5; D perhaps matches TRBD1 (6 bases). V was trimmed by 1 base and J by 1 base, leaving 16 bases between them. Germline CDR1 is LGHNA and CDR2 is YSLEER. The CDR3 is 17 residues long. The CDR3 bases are TGCGCCAGCAGCCAAGGTATCGGGACACCAACCCAAGAGACCCAGTACTTC. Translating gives CASSQGIGTPTQETQYF.

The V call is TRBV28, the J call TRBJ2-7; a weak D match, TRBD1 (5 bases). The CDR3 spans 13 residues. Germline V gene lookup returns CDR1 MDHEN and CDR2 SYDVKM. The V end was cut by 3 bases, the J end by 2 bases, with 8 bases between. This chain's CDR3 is CASSLGPTYEQYF. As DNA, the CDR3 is TGTGCCAGCAGTTTGGGGCCAACCTACGAGCAGTACTTC. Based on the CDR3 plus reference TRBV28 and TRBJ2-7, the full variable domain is DVKVTQSSRYLVKRTGEKVFLECVQDMDHENMFWYRQDPGLGLRLIYFSYDVKMKEKGDIPEGYSVSREKKERFSLILESASTNQTSMYLCASSLGPTYEQYFGPGTRLTVT.

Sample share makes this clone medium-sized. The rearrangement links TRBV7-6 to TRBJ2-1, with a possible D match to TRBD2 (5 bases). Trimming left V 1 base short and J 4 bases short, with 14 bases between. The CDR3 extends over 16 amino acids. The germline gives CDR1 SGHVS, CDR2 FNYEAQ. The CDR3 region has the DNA TGTGCCAGCAGCTTAGTCTACACCAGACTATACAATGAGCAGTTCTTC. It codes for CASSLVYTRLYNEQFF. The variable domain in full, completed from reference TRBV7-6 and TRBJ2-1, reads GAGVSQSPRYKVTKRGQDVALRCDPISGHVSLYWYRQALGQGPEFLTYFNYEAQQDKSGLPNDRFSAERPEGSISTLTIQRTEQRDSAMYRCASSLVYTRLYNEQFFGPGTRLTVL.

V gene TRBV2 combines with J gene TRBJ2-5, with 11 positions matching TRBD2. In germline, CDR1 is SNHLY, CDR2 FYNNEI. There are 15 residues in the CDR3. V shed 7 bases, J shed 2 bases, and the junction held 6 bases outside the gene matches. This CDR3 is CASTQTSGVQETQYF. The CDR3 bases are TGTGCCAGCACACAGACTAGCGGGGTTCAAGAGACCCAGTACTTC.

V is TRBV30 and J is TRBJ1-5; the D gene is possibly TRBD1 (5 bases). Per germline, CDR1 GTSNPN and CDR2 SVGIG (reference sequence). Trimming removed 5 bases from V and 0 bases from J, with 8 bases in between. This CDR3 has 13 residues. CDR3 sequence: CAWATGSNQPQHF. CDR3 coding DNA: TGTGCCTGGGCTACAGGTAGCAATCAGCCCCAGCATTTT.

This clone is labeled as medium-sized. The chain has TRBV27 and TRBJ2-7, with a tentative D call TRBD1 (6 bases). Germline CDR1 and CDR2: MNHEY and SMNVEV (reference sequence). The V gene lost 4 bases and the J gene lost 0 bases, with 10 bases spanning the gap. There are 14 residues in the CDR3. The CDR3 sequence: CASSWGQASYEQYF. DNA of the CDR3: TGTGCCAGCAGTTGGGGGCAGGCCTCCTACGAGCAGTACTTC.

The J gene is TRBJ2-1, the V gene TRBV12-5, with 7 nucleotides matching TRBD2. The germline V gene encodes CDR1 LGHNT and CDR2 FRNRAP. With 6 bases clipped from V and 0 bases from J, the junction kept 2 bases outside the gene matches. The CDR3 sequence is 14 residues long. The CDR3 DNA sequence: TGTGCTAGTGGACTAGCGTACTCCTACAATGAGCAGTTCTTC. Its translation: CASGLAYSYNEQFF.

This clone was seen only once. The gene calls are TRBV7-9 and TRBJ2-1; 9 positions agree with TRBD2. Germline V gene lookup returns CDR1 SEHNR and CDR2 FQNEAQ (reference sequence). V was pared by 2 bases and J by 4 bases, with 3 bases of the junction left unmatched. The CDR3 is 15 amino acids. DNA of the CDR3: TGTGCCAGCAGCTTAAGCGGGAGGACTTACAATGAGCAGTTCTTC. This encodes CASSLSGRTYNEQFF.

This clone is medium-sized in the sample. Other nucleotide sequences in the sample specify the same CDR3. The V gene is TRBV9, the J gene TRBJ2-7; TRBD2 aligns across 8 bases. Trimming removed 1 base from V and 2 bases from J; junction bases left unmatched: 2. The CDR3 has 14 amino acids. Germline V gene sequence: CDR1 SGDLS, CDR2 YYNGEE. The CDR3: CASSVSGGPYEQYF. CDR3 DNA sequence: TGTGCCAGCAGCGTAAGCGGGGGCCCCTACGAGCAGTACTTC.

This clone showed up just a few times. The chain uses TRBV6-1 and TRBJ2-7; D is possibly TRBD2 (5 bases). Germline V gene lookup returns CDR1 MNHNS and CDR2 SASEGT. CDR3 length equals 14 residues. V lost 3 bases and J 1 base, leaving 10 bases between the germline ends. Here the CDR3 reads CASSDFGDSYEQYF. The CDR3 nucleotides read TGTGCCAGCAGTGACTTCGGGGATTCCTACGAGCAGTACTTC.

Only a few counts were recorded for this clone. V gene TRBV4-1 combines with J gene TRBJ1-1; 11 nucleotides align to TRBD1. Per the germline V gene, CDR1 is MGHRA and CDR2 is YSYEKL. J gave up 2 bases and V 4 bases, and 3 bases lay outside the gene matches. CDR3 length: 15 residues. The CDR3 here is CASSRGQGGNTEAFF. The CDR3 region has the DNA TGCGCCAGCAGCCGGGGACAGGGGGGCAACACTGAAGCTTTCTTT.

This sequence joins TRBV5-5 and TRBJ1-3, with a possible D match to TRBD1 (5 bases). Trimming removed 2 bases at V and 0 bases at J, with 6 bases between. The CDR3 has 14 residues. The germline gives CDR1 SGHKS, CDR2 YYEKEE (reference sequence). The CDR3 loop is CASSLTGSGNTIYF. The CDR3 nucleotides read TGTGCCAGCAGCTTAACAGGCTCTGGAAACACCATATATTTT. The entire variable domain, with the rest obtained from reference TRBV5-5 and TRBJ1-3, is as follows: DAGVTQSPTHLIKTRGQQVTLRCSPISGHKSVSWYQQVLGQGPQFIFQYYEKEERGRGNFPDRFSARQFPNYSSELNVNALLLGDSALYLCASSLTGSGNTIYFGEGSWLTVV.

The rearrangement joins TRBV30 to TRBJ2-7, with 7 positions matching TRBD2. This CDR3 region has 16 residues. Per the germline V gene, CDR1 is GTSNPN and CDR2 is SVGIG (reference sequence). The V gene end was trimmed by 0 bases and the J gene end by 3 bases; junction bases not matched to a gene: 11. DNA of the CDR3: TGTGCCTGGAGTGTAGGACGGGGATTAGCGGGCTACGAGCAGTACTTC. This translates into CAWSVGRGLAGYEQYF.

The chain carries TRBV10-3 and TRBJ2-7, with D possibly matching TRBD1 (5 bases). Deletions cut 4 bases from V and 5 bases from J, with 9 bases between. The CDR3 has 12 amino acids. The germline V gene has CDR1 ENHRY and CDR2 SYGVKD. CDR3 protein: CAISAGYHEQYF. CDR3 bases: TGTGCCATCAGTGCAGGGTACCACGAGCAGTACTTC.

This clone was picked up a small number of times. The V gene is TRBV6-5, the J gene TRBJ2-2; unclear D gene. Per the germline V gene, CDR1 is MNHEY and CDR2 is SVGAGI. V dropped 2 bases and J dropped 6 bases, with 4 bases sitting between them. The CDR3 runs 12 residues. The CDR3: CASSYTAGELFF. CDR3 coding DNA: TGTGCCAGCAGTTACACTGCCGGGGAGCTGTTTTTT.

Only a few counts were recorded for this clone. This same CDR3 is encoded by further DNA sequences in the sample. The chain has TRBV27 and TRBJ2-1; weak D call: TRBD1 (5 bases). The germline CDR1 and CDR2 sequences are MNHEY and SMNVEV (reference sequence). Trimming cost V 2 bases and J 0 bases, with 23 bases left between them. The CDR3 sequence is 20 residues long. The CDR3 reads CASSLIRSGWPPLSYNEQFF. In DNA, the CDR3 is TGTGCCAGCAGTTTAATAAGGTCAGGGTGGCCGCCCCTCTCCTACAATGAGCAGTTCTTC.